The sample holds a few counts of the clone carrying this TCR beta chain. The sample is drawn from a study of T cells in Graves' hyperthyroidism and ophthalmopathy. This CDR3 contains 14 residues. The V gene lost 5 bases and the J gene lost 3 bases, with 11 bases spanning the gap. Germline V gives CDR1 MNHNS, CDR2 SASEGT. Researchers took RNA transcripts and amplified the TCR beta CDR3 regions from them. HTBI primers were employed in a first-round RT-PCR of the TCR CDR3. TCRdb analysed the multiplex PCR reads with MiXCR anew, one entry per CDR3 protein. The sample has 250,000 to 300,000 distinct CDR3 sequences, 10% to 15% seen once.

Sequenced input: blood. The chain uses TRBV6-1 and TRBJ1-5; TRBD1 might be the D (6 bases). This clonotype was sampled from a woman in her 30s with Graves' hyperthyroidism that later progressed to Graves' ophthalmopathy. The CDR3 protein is CASSLNRANQPQHF. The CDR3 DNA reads TGTGCCAGCAGTTTGAACAGGGCCAATCAGCCCCAGCATTTT.